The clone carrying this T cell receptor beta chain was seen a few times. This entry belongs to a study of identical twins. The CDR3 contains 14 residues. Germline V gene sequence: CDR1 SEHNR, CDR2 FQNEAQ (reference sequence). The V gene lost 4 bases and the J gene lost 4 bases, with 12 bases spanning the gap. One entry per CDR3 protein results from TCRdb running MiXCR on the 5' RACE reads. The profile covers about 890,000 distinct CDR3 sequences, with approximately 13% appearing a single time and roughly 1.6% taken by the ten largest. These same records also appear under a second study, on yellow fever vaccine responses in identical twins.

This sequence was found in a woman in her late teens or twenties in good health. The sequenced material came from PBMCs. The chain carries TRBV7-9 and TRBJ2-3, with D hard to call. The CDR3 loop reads CASSWVSPPDTQYF. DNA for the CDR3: TGTGCCAGCAGCTGGGTAAGCCCACCAGATACGCAGTATTTT.